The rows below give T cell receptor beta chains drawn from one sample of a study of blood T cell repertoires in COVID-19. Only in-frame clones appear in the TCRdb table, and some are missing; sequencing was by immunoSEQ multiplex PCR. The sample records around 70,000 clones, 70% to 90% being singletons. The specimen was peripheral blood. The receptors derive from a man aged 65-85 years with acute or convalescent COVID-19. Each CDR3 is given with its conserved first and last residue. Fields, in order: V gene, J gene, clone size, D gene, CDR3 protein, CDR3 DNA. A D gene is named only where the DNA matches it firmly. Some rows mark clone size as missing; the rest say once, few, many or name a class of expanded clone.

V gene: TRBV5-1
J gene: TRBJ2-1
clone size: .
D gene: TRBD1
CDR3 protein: CASSGTGYNEQFF
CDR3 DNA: TGCGCCAGCAGCGGGACAGGGTACAATGAGCAGTTCTTC

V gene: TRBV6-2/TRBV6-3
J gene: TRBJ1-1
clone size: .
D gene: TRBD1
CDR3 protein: CASSRGQGVGIEAFF
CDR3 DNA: TGTGCCAGCAGCCGGGGACAGGGGGTTGGGATTGAAGCTTTCTTT

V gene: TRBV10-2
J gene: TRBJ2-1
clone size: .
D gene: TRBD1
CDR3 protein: CASSESRHRGDEQFF
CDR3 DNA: TGCGCCAGCAGTGAATCGAGACACAGGGGAGATGAGCAGTTCTTC

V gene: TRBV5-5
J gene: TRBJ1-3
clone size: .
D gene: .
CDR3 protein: CASSRSSGNTIYF
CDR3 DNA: TGTGCCAGCTCACGGAGCTCTGGAAACACCATATATTTT

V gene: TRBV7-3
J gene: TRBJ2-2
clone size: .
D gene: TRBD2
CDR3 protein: CASSLTTSGGPNTGELFF
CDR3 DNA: TGTGCCAGCAGCTTAACGACTAGCGGGGGGCCGAACACCGGGGAGCTGTTTTTT

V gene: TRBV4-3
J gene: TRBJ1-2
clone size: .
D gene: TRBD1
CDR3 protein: CASSLQGVVGYTF
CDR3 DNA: TGCGCCAGCAGCCTGCAGGGGGTGGTTGGCTACACCTTC

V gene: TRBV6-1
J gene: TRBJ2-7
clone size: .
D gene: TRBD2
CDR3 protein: CASSEGTSGRRYEQYF
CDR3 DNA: TGTGCCAGCAGTGAAGGGACTAGCGGGAGGAGGTACGAGCAGTACTTC

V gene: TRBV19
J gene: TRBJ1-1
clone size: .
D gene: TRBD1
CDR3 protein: CASSIVRGPGGRNTEAFF
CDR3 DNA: TGTGCCAGTAGTATAGTACGAGGGCCAGGGGGAAGGAACACTGAAGCTTTCTTT

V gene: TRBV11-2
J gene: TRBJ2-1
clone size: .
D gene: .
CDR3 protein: CASSLAGAYNEQFF
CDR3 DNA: TGTGCCAGCAGCTTAGCGGGAGCCTACAATGAGCAGTTCTTC

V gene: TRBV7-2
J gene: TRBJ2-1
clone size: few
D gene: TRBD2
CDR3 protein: CASSLMVTSGGAGNEQFF
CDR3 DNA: TGTGCCAGCAGCTTAATGGTGACTAGCGGGGGGGCAGGCAATGAGCAGTTCTTC

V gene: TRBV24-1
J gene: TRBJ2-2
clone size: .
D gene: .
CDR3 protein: CATNGRSNTGELFF
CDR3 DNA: TGTGCCACCAATGGGCGTTCGAACACCGGGGAGCTGTTTTTT